This is a list of T cell receptor beta chains from one sample in a study of glioma-infiltrating T cells after dendritic cell vaccination. Produced via immunoSEQ multiplex PCR; TCRdb's table is partial and in-frame only. The sample carries roughly 87,000 clones, around 83% recorded once. Specimen: blood, collected after dendritic cell vaccination. Receptors were obtained from a human donor with glioblastoma. The conserved cysteine and the conserved F or W are not part of the CDR3 here. The order of the fields is D gene, CDR3 length, V gene, J gene, CDR3 protein. D genes are given only for firm matches.

>.|12|TRBV7-2|TRBJ2-5
ASSLATKQETQY
>TRBD1|14|TRBV11-1|TRBJ2-2
ASSGGQLLSTGELF
>.|11|TRBV5-1|TRBJ1-1
ASSAGRDTEAF
>.|12|TRBV4-3|TRBJ1-2
ASSQNSANYGYT
>TRBD1|10|TRBV30|TRBJ2-7
AWRSGTGNQY
>TRBD1|15|TRBV7-6|TRBJ2-3
ASSLAGTGVLTDTQY
>TRBD1|14|TRBV5-1|TRBJ2-2
ASSLGQGAVSGELF
>TRBD1|14|TRBV9|TRBJ2-5
ASSVGEGAGQETQY
>.|14|TRBV2|TRBJ1-5
ASSENPGLDNQPQH
>.|9|TRBV29-1|TRBJ1-2
SAGSDYGYT
>TRBD2|14|TRBV15|TRBJ2-6
ATQWEGISGANVLT
>.|12|TRBV5-1|TRBJ1-2
ASSFLDTNYGYT
>.|13|TRBV6-5|TRBJ1-3
ASSYSPELGNTIY
>.|9|TRBV20-1|TRBJ2-2
SAIHTGELF
>.|13|TRBV2|TRBJ1-3
ASRPTAISGNTIY
>TRBD1|11|TRBV18|TRBJ1-6
ASSPTGGSPLH
>TRBD1|13|TRBV5-1|TRBJ1-1
ASSLYGQGDTEAF
>TRBD2|12|TRBV19|.
ASSTTAGGGEQY
>.|15|TRBV7-7|TRBJ1-5
ASVKTPLMYSNQPQH
>TRBD2|13|TRBV2|TRBJ2-3
ATQWGRGGQSTQY
>.|12|TRBV19|TRBJ1-1
ASSRGVLNTEAF
>.|12|TRBV7-8|TRBJ1-1
ASSGRAEVTEAF
>TRBD1|11|TRBV29-1|TRBJ1-2
SVEVGTAYGYT
>.|13|TRBV4-1|TRBJ1-1
ASSQGMGRLTEAF
>.|13|TRBV6-5|TRBJ1-4
ASSYSRPGNEKLF
>TRBD1|13|TRBV18|TRBJ2-7
ASSARDSTSYEQY
>TRBD1|13|TRBV4-1|TRBJ1-2
ASSQETGEGDGYT
>.|14|TRBV6-5|TRBJ2-7
ASSSRVDGEGYEQY
>TRBD1|12|TRBV27|TRBJ2-7
ASAPDREVNEQY
>TRBD1|11|TRBV19|TRBJ2-7
ASSDWTGREQY
>TRBD1|12|TRBV6-1|.
ASKTGTGVDEQY
>.|14|TRBV5-1|TRBJ1-4
ASSLEGITTNEKLF
>.|13|TRBV9|TRBJ1-1
ASSVVPGENTEAF
>.|11|TRBV5-1|TRBJ1-2
ASSLTEFYGYT
>.|12|TRBV19|TRBJ1-5
ASSIGGSNQPQH
>.|10|TRBV30|TRBJ1-1
AWTYRGAEAF
>TRBD2|12|TRBV6-5|TRBJ2-1
ASSYGGLAGEQF
>TRBD2|14|TRBV5-1|TRBJ2-1
ASSPPGLAGIYEQF
>TRBD2|13|TRBV2|TRBJ2-5
ASNRLAGGLETQY
>.|12|TRBV9|TRBJ2-7
ASSVDENRDEQY
>TRBD1|16|TRBV27|TRBJ1-2
ASSSYRDRVPPNYGCT
>TRBD2|13|TRBV6-1|TRBJ2-5
ASSEALAGGETQY
>.|11|TRBV11-2|TRBJ1-5
ASSLQGGQPQH
>TRBD1|13|TRBV7-2|TRBJ1-5
ASSRGQGPSQPQH
>.|10|TRBV2|TRBJ1-2
ASSVARGGYT
>TRBD1|14|TRBV5-4|TRBJ1-6
ASSLAGQGGSSPLH
>.|12|TRBV2|TRBJ2-7
ASSEEAGPYEQY
>TRBD2|14|TRBV5-1|TRBJ2-5
ASSLALAGGTETQY
>TRBD1|13|TRBV6-5|TRBJ2-7
ASSPKDRGPYEQY
>.|14|TRBV2|TRBJ1-5
ASRIGGGTYNQPQH
>.|14|TRBV5-1|TRBJ2-5
ASSMAWGAVQETQY